The clone carrying this T cell receptor (beta chain) was counted at least ten times. Its cognate antigen is unknown. The data derive from a study of Graves' ophthalmopathy and Graves' hyperthyroidism. From RNA, the CDR3 regions of TCR beta chains were amplified and sequenced. HTBI-primed first-round RT-PCR preceded second-round multiplex PCR. TCRdb re-analysed the multiplex PCR reads in MiXCR, keeping a single row per CDR3 protein. The sample lists roughly 400,000 distinct CDR3 sequences; about 16% were seen once. This CDR3 region has 14 residues. Trimming took 2 bases from V and 3 from J, leaving 10 bases between them. General observations from the study: Blood shared most expanded thyroid clonotypes above 0.001 frequency.

Moderate-to-severe activity, with CAS ≥3, NOSPECS ≥4 and duration under 3 months, characterized the donors with ophthalmopathy. This receptor was identified in a woman under 30 with Graves' ophthalmopathy. Sequenced input: peripheral blood. V usage is TRBV12-3 or TRBV12-4 and J usage is TRBJ2-5; D gene uncertain. CDR3 protein: CASSLMGGKETQYF. The CDR3 DNA is TGTGCCAGCAGTTTAATGGGCGGCAAAGAGACCCAGTACTTC.